The entry below describes one T cell receptor (beta chain). The sample belongs to a study of blood T cell repertoires in COVID-19. Background on the study: Samples of COVID-19 (acute and convalescent) were obtained from the United States, Italy and Spain. T cells, B-cell-depleted T cells, or PBMCs supplied cDNA or gDNA.

Per the authors' pipeline: Amplification of reference gene primers was used by the study to estimate nucleated cell counts. Assay: immunoSEQ multiplex PCR; the TCRdb copy retains only in-frame clones and omits some. V and J calls and clone size are as listed in that table; D and trimming were resolved from the DNA. The top ten hold 3% to 3.5% of the sample, which has fewer than 250,000 clones, around 87% seen once. The V and J ends lost 9 bases and 3 bases respectively, with 12 bases between them. The germline V gene has CDR1 LNHDA and CDR2 SQIVND (reference sequence). The length of the CDR3 is 12 residues.

This chain connects TRBV19 to TRBJ2-7, with D perhaps matching TRBD1 (6 bases). The sequenced sample consisted of peripheral blood. This receptor was taken from a man aged 60 to 69 with acute or convalescent COVID-19. The CDR3 region has the DNA TGTGCCAGCCAGGACAGTAACTACGAGCAGTACTTC. Protein sequence: CASQDSNYEQYF.